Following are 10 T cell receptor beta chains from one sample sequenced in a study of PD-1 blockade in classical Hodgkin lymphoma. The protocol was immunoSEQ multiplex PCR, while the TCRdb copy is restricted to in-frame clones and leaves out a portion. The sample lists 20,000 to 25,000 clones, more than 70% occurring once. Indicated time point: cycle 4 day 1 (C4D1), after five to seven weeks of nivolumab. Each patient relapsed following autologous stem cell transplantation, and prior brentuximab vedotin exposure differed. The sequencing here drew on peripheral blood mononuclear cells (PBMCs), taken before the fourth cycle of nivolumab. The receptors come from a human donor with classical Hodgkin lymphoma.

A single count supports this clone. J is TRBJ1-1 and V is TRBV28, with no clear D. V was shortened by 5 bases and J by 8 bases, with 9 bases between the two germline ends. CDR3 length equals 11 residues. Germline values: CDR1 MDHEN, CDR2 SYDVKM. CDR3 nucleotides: TGTGCCAGCAGTCTGCGCCAAGAAGCTTTCTTT. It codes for CASSLRQEAFF.

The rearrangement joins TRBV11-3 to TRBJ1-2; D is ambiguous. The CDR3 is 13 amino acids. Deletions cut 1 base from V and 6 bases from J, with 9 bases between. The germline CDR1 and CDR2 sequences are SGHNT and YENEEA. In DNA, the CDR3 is TGTGCCAGCAGCTTAGGGCCTGGGGATGGCTACACCTTC. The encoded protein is CASSLGPGDGYTF.

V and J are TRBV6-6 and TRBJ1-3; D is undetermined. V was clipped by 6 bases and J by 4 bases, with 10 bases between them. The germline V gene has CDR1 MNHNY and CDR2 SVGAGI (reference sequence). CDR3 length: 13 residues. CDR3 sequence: CASSTRGGNTIYF. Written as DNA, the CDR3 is TGTGCCAGCAGCACCCGGGGAGGAAACACCATATATTTT.

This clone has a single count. The CDR3 sequence: CASSDQGDFYEQYF. The CDR3, as DNA: TGTGCCAGCAGTGACCAGGGCGACTTCTACGAGCAGTACTTC. V and J are TRBV2 and TRBJ2-7; D might be TRBD1 (5 bases). The CDR3 contains 14 residues. Germline CDR1 and CDR2: SNHLY and FYNNEI. The germline V and J ends were trimmed by 3 bases and 3 bases, with 12 bases remaining between them.

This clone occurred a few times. The CDR3 DNA reads TGTGCCAGCAGTGAGAGGACAGGGACTGTTGACCCTAGAGCCAAAAACATTCAGTACTTC. This gives the protein CASSERTGTVDPRAKNIQYF. V gene TRBV6-1 combines with J gene TRBJ2-4; 8 bases line up with TRBD1. The CDR3 is 20 residues long. The V gene's germline CDR1 is MNHNS and CDR2 SASEGT. J was trimmed by 0 bases and V by 3 bases; bases with no gene match: 16.

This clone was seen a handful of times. CDR3 amino acids: CASSETGRETQYF. The CDR3 DNA sequence: TGTGCCAGCAGCGAGACAGGGAGAGAGACCCAGTACTTC. V and J are TRBV5-5 and TRBJ2-5, with 7 bases lining up with TRBD1. Germline CDR1 and CDR2: SGHKS and YYEKEE (reference sequence). Unmatched junction bases numbered 4, after V lost 4 bases and J lost 4 bases. The CDR3 runs to 13 residues.

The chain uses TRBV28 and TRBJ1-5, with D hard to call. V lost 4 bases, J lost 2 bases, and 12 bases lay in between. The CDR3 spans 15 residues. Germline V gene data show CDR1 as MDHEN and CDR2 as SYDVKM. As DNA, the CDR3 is TGTGCCAGCAGTTCCCCCGGGGAGGGCAATCAGCCCCAGCATTTT. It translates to CASSSPGEGNQPQHF. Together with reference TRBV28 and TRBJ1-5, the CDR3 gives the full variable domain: DVKVTQSSRYLVKRTGEKVFLECVQDMDHENMFWYRQDPGLGLRLIYFSYDVKMKEKGDIPEGYSVSREKKERFSLILESASTNQTSMYLCASSSPGEGNQPQHFGDGTRLSIL.

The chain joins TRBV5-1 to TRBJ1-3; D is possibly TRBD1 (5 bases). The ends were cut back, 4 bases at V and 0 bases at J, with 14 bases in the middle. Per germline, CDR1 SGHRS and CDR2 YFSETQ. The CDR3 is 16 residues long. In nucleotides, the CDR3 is TGCGCCAGCAGCCAGATTGGGGGACTCTCTGGAAACACCATATATTTT. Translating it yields CASSQIGGLSGNTIYF.

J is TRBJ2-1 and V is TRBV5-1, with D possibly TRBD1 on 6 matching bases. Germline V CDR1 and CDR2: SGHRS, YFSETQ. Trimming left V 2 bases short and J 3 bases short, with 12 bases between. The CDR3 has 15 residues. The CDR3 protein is CASSFQGNSYNEQFF. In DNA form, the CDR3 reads TGCGCCAGCAGCTTTCAGGGGAACAGCTACAATGAGCAGTTCTTC.

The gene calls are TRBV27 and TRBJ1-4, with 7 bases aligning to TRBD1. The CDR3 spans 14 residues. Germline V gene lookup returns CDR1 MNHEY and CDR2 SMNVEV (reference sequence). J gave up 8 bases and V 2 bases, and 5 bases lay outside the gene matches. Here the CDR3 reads CASSLIGRGEKLFF. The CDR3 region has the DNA TGTGCCAGCAGTTTAATCGGCAGGGGGGAAAAACTGTTTTTT.